The rows below give T cell receptor beta chains drawn from one sample of a study of cytomegalovirus exposure and HLA in healthy donors. Data came from immunoSEQ multiplex PCR; TCRdb stores just in-frame clones and leaves some out. The sample consists of around 130,000 clones, 70% to 75% of them appearing once. Sequenced sample: PBMCs. These receptors all come from a man younger than 40 in good health and CMV-seronegative. The CDR3 runs from the conserved cysteine through the conserved F or W. A D gene is named only where the DNA matches it firmly. Clone size, where shown, is once, few, many, or a class for clones that have expanded.

size	D	V	J	CDR3	DNA
few	TRBD2	TRBV6-5	TRBJ2-3	CASSSLAGGTDTQYF	TGTGCCAGCAGTTCACTAGCGGGGGGGACAGATACGCAGTATTTT
.	TRBD2	TRBV7-2	TRBJ2-2	CASSLVGLAGGKTGELFF	TGTGCCAGCAGCTTAGTGGGACTAGCGGGGGGTAAAACCGGGGAGCTGTTTTTT
.	.	TRBV19	TRBJ2-4	CASSSAVGLNIQYF	TGTGCCAGTAGTTCCGCTGTCGGACTAAACATTCAGTACTTC
.	.	TRBV4-3	TRBJ2-1	CASSPAGGGTYNEQFF	TGCGCCAGCAGCCCCGCGGGTGGGGGGACCTACAATGAGCAGTTCTTC
.	TRBD1	TRBV28	TRBJ1-5	CASSSIGGKQPQHF	TGTGCCAGCAGTTCAATAGGGGGCAAGCAGCCCCAGCATTTT
medium-sized	TRBD1	TRBV10-3	TRBJ2-3	CAIKGAFSTDTQYF	TGTGCCATCAAGGGGGCTTTCAGCACAGATACGCAGTATTTT
.	.	TRBV30	TRBJ1-1	CAWSISGRMETEAFF	TGTGCCTGGAGTATTAGCGGCAGGATGGAGACTGAAGCTTTCTTT
.	TRBD1	TRBV5-1	TRBJ1-6	CASSADRVSPLHF	TGCGCCAGCAGCGCCGACAGGGTTTCACCCCTCCACTTT
.	TRBD1	TRBV7-8	TRBJ1-2	CASSPDRDTYGYTF	TGTGCCAGCAGTCCTGACAGGGATACCTATGGCTACACCTTC
.	.	TRBV6-4	TRBJ2-1	CASSDSGWPNEQFF	TGTGCCAGCAGTGACTCCGGGTGGCCCAATGAGCAGTTCTTC
.	.	TRBV30	TRBJ2-7	CAWGTAGPYEQYF	TGTGCCTGGGGCACGGCGGGACCTTACGAGCAGTACTTC
.	.	TRBV7-9	TRBJ2-3	CASSLDRLSNTQYF	TGTGCCAGCAGCTTAGATAGACTCTCCAATACGCAGTATTTT
.	.	TRBV4-2	TRBJ1-1	CASSQGLMNTEAFF	TGTGCCAGCAGCCAAGGACTAATGAACACTGAAGCTTTCTTT
.	TRBD1	TRBV29-1	TRBJ1-1	CSVEDWAGTGGDRLEAFF	TGCAGCGTTGAAGATTGGGCCGGGACAGGGGGCGACCGTCTCGAAGCTTTCTTT
.	TRBD2	TRBV7-2	TRBJ2-7	CASVLAGADEQYF	TGTGCCAGCGTTTTAGCGGGAGCGGACGAGCAGTACTTC
once	.	TRBV7-9	TRBJ1-4	CASSQTGINEKLFF	TGTGCCAGCAGCCAAACAGGGATCAATGAAAAATTGTTTTTT
.	TRBD1	TRBV7-2	TRBJ2-3	CASSPTDRATTDTQYF	TGTGCCAGCAGCCCTACTGACAGGGCCACTACAGATACGCAGTATTTT
.	TRBD1	TRBV28	TRBJ1-1	CASRNSRGQGPMNTEAFF	TGTGCCAGCAGAAATTCTAGGGGACAGGGTCCCATGAACACTGAAGCTTTCTTT
.	TRBD1	TRBV5-5	TRBJ2-3	CASSPNGQGADTQYF	TGTGCCAGCAGCCCGAACGGTCAGGGGGCAGATACGCAGTATTTT
.	TRBD2	TRBV30	TRBJ2-5	CAWSWGGEETQYF	TGTGCCTGGAGTTGGGGGGGGGAAGAGACCCAGTACTTC
.	.	TRBV12-5	TRBJ2-2	CASALDWNTGELFF	TGTGCTAGTGCCCTCGACTGGAACACCGGGGAGCTGTTTTTT
.	TRBD1	TRBV5-1	TRBJ2-5	CASSTGTAQETQYF	TGCGCCAGCAGCACGGGGACAGCTCAAGAGACCCAGTACTTC
.	.	TRBV7-8	TRBJ1-6	CASSPLERNSPLHF	TGTGCCAGCAGCCCTTTAGAGCGTAATTCACCCCTCCACTTT
.	.	TRBV9	TRBJ1-2	CASSVFSSGVNGYTF	TGTGCCAGCAGCGTATTTAGTTCAGGGGTGAATGGCTACACCTTC
.	.	TRBV5-3	TRBJ1-1	CARSLAGGNTEAFF	TGTGCCAGAAGCTTGGCCGGGGGGAACACTGAAGCTTTCTTT
.	TRBD2	TRBV5-1	TRBJ2-1	CASSLGSGSYNEQFF	TGCGCCAGCAGCTTGGGAAGCGGGAGTTACAATGAGCAGTTCTTC
.	TRBD2	TRBV4-2	TRBJ2-3	CASSQGEAGGSTDTQYF	TGTGCCAGCAGCCAAGGGGAAGCGGGGGGGAGTACAGATACGCAGTATTTT
.	.	TRBV29-1	TRBJ2-2	CSVLPGSGELFF	TGCAGCGTTCTACCGGGTTCCGGGGAGCTGTTTTTT
few	TRBD1	TRBV7-2	TRBJ1-6	CASSLSGQGVSPLHF	TGTGCCAGCAGCTTGAGCGGACAGGGGGTCTCACCCCTCCACTTT
.	TRBD2	TRBV28	TRBJ2-3	CASSSLAGSTDTQYF	TGTGCCAGCAGTTCCCTAGCGGGTTCCACAGATACGCAGTATTTT
.	.	TRBV6-8	TRBJ2-7	CASSYRTDTYEQYF	TGTGCCAGCAGTTATAGGACGGACACCTACGAGCAGTACTTC
.	TRBD2	TRBV7-9	TRBJ2-2	CASSSGLGGAGELFF	TGTGCCAGCAGCTCGGGACTAGGTGGAGCCGGGGAGCTGTTTTTT
few	.	TRBV28	TRBJ1-2	CASSLKDSLYGYTF	TGTGCCAGCAGTTTAAAGGACAGCCTCTATGGCTACACCTTC
.	TRBD1	TRBV28	TRBJ2-7	CASSSPGQGSYEQYF	TGTGCCAGCAGTTCCCCGGGACAGGGATCCTACGAGCAGTACTTC
once	.	TRBV9	TRBJ1-2	CASSVDPQGTYGYTF	TGTGCCAGCAGCGTAGATCCGCAGGGGACCTATGGCTACACCTTC
.	.	TRBV18	TRBJ2-5	CASSPFPGETQYF	TGTGCCAGCTCTCCCTTCCCCGGAGAGACCCAGTACTTC
.	TRBD1	TRBV6-6	TRBJ1-6	CASSYLGQENSPLHF	TGTGCCAGCAGTTACTTGGGACAGGAAAATTCACCCCTCCACTTT
.	.	TRBV28	TRBJ2-7	CASNTLSRLYEQYF	TGTGCCAGCAATACCCTCTCTAGGTTATACGAGCAGTACTTC
.	.	TRBV2	TRBJ1-5	CASSKQASGNQPQHF	TGTGCCAGCAGTAAACAGGCATCCGGCAATCAGCCCCAGCATTTT
.	TRBD2	TRBV7-7	TRBJ2-5	CASTTSGTEETQYF	TGTGCTAGCACCACTAGCGGGACCGAAGAGACCCAGTACTTC
few	TRBD1	TRBV7-9	TRBJ1-4	CASSLGDRLNEKLFF	TGTGCCAGCAGCTTAGGGGACAGACTCAATGAAAAACTGTTTTTT
few	.	TRBV28	TRBJ1-1	CASTIRGNTEAFF	TGTGCCAGCACGATCCGCGGGAACACTGAAGCTTTCTTT
.	TRBD2	TRBV28	TRBJ2-7	CASRLTSGSSYEQYF	TGTGCCAGCAGGTTAACTAGCGGGAGTTCCTACGAGCAGTACTTC
.	TRBD1	TRBV5-6	TRBJ2-7	CASSLENAGGSYEQYF	TGTGCCAGCAGCTTGGAAAATGCAGGGGGCTCCTACGAGCAGTACTTC
.	.	TRBV6-1	TRBJ2-1	CASSATRTEQFF	TGTGCCAGCAGCGCAACTAGAACTGAGCAGTTCTTC